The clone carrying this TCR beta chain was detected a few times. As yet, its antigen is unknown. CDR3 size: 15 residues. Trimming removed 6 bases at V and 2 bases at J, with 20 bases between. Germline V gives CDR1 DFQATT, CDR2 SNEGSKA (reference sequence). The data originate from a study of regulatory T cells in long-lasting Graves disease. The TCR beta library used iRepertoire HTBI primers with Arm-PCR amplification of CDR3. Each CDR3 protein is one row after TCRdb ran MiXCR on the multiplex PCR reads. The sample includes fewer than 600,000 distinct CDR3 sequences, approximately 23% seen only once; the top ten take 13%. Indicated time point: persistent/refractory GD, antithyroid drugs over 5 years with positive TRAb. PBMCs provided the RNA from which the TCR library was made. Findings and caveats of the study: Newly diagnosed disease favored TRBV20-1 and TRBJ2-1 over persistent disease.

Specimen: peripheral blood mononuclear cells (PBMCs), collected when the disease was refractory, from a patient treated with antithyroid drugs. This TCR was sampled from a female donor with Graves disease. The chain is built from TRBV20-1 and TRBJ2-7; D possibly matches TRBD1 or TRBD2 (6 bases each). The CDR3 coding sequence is TGCAGTGCCCAGGAGGGCAGGGGAGGCCCCTACGAGCAGTACTTC. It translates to CSAQEGRGGPYEQYF.